This T cell receptor (beta chain) comes out of a study of T cell responses to AZD1222 COVID-19 vaccine. The V end was cut by 3 bases, the J end by 3 bases, with 11 bases between. CDR3 length: 14 residues. Germline V lookup: CDR1 KGHSH, CDR2 LQKENI. Sequenced by immunoSEQ multiplex PCR; TCRdb stores in-frame clones only, minus some. Here the sample spans about 120,000 clones, around 90% being singletons. The receptor's source is an adult in good health. Sequencing was performed on peripheral blood, taken on day 0 of AZD1222 vaccination. The rearrangement links TRBV18 to TRBJ1-2; D unresolved. As DNA, the CDR3 is TGTGCCAGCTCACCGCTCCAAGAGGACTATGGCTACACCTTC. The encoded protein is CASSPLQEDYGYTF.